These 30 T cell receptor beta chains originate from one sample sequenced in a study of identical twins. TCRdb independently ran MiXCR on the 5' RACE reads; one entry per CDR3 protein. The sample has approximately 500,000 distinct CDR3 sequences; 20% to 30% are singletons. Separately, the same data were catalogued under a study of T cells expressing NK-cell markers.

The sequenced material came from CD4+ T cells sorted from blood. All receptors come from a woman aged 18-29 years in good health.

The chain recombines TRBV7-9 with TRBJ1-6; 8 bases match TRBD1. Germline lookup yields CDR1 SEHNR and CDR2 FQNEAQ (reference sequence). The trim removed 3 bases at V and 10 bases at J, leaving 11 bases unmatched. The CDR3 is 16 residues long. The chain's CDR3 is CASSFFAGQGRSPLHF. Written as DNA, the CDR3 is TGTGCCAGCAGCTTTTTCGCCGGACAGGGACGCTCACCCCTCCACTTT.

The chain's CDR3 is CASSLGPGRTYEQYF. The CDR3 bases are TGCGCCAGCAGCTTGGGCCCAGGGAGAACCTACGAGCAGTACTTC. This chain uses TRBV5-1 with TRBJ2-7; D may correspond to TRBD1 or TRBD2 (5 bases each). The CDR3 has 15 amino acids. CDR1 is SGHRS and CDR2 is YFSETQ in the germline V gene. The germline V and J ends were trimmed by 0 bases and 2 bases, with 12 bases remaining between them.

This clonotype was picked up a small number of times. This chain joins TRBV20-1 and TRBJ2-3; D ambiguous. Trimming removed 8 bases at V and 2 bases at J, with 17 bases between. Looked up from germline, CDR1 is DFQATT and CDR2 is SNEGSKA (reference sequence). The CDR3 totals 14 residues. CDR3 in amino acids: CSLETRRDTDTQYF. CDR3 coding DNA: TGCAGTCTTGAGACTCGTAGAGACACAGATACGCAGTATTTT.

This clonotype was detected a few times. The chain links TRBV5-1 to TRBJ1-2, with D uncertain. Germline values: CDR1 SGHRS, CDR2 YFSETQ. The V end lost 0 bases, the J end lost 4 bases, and 10 bases lay between the germline ends. The length of the CDR3 is 14 residues. CDR3 sequence reads: CASSLAKPPYGYTF. CDR3 nucleotide sequence: TGCGCCAGCAGCTTGGCCAAGCCCCCCTATGGCTACACCTTC.

This clonotype was seen a handful of times. V is TRBV4-3 and J is TRBJ2-5, with D possibly being TRBD2 (6 bases). V was shortened by 3 bases and J by 2 bases, with 22 bases between the two germline ends. Germline-derived CDR1 and CDR2 are LGHNA and YSLEER. This CDR3 comprises 18 residues. CDR3 region: CASSQGGATHRGQETQYF. The DNA of the CDR3 is TGCGCCAGCAGCCAGGGGGGAGCGACCCACCGGGGGCAAGAGACCCAGTACTTC.

This clonotype was found many times. The CDR3 region is CASSLGGQGDYGYTF. CDR3 nucleotides: TGCGCCAGCAGCTTGGGGGGACAGGGGGACTATGGCTACACCTTC. The chain recombines TRBV5-1 with TRBJ1-2; 11 nucleotides match TRBD1. J gave up 3 bases and V 0 bases, and 1 base lay outside the gene matches. The CDR3 totals 15 residues. In germline, CDR1 is SGHRS, CDR2 YFSETQ.

This sequence joins TRBV20-1 and TRBJ1-1, with TRBD1 as a possible D gene (5 bases). This CDR3 has 14 amino acids. Germline loops: CDR1 DFQATT, CDR2 SNEGSKA (reference sequence). V was cut by 0 bases and J by 3 bases, with 11 bases left in between. The CDR3 loop reads CSARDSGLDTEAFF. The CDR3 DNA is TGCAGTGCTAGAGATTCAGGGTTGGACACTGAAGCTTTCTTT.

This clonotype showed up many times. The CDR3 here is CASSHTVSNQPQHF. For the CDR3, the DNA is TGTGCCAGCAGCCATACAGTAAGCAATCAGCCCCAGCATTTT. The chain recombines TRBV12-3 or TRBV12-4 with TRBJ1-5, with unresolved D. Trimming took 6 bases from V and 1 from J, leaving 10 bases between them. The CDR3 contains 14 residues.

The chain is built from TRBV9 and TRBJ2-1; 8 nucleotides match TRBD2. CDR3 size: 18 residues. Germline assignment: CDR1 SGDLS and CDR2 YYNGEE. Germline trimming cut 0 bases from V and 4 bases from J; bases unmatched to any gene: 12. The CDR3 DNA follows: TGTGCCAGCAGCGTAGGGGTAAGCGGGAGAGGAGGATACAATGAGCAGTTCTTC. Its translation is CASSVGVSGRGGYNEQFF. Filled out from reference TRBV9 and TRBJ2-1, the complete variable domain reads DSGVTQTPKHLITATGQRVTLRCSPRSGDLSVYWYQQSLDQGLQFLIQYYNGEERAKGNILERFSAQQFPDLHSELNLSSLELGDSALYFCASSVGVSGRGGYNEQFFGPGTRLTVL.

The table lists this clonotype with a few counts. The V and J genes are TRBV5-1 and TRBJ1-1; possibly TRBD1 for D (5 bases). This CDR3 is 14 amino acids long. V lost 4 bases and J 3 bases, leaving 13 bases between the germline ends. Per the germline V gene, CDR1 is SGHRS and CDR2 is YFSETQ. CDR3 DNA: TGCGCCAGCAGCCCTTCGGGGCGGGACACTGAAGCTTTCTTT. Translating gives CASSPSGRDTEAFF.

This clonotype was counted a few times. The V gene is TRBV5-1, the J gene TRBJ2-1, with TRBD2 identical over 8 bases. The V and J ends lost 3 bases and 9 bases, in that order; junction bases with no gene match: 5. The CDR3 is 13 amino acids. Germline CDR1 and CDR2: SGHRS and YFSETQ. The CDR3, as DNA: TGCGCCAGCAGCTGGGGACTAGTAACTGAGCAGTTCTTC. This sequence encodes CASSWGLVTEQFF.

The chain recombines TRBV20-1 with TRBJ2-3; no clear D. Germline CDR1 and CDR2: DFQATT and SNEGSKA (reference sequence). V was pared by 6 bases and J by 5 bases, with 18 bases between. This CDR3 region has 14 residues. This chain's CDR3 is CSAQSGGLGDTQYF. DNA of the CDR3: TGCAGTGCCCAATCCGGTGGGTTGGGAGATACGCAGTATTTT.

A few counts support this clonotype. This chain uses TRBV5-1 with TRBJ2-7; the D is unclear. Trimming removed 0 bases at V and 2 bases at J, with 12 bases between. Germline V lookup: CDR1 SGHRS, CDR2 YFSETQ. The CDR3 contains 15 residues. CDR3 nucleotide sequence: TGCGCCAGCAGCTTGGAAGCCAACATACCCTACGAGCAGTACTTC. Translation gives CASSLEANIPYEQYF.

CDR3 sequence (DNA): TGTGCCACCAGTGATTTCAAGGGAGGTGGCTACACCTTC. Translating gives CATSDFKGGGYTF. This chain links TRBV24-1 with TRBJ1-2; the D is unclear. The CDR3 has 13 residues. The germline V gene has CDR1 KGHDR and CDR2 SFDVKD. Trimming removed 1 base at V and 7 bases at J, with 9 bases between.

This chain joins TRBV2 and TRBJ2-3, with D possibly called TRBD1 or TRBD2 (5 bases each). The germline gives CDR1 SNHLY, CDR2 FYNNEI. The length of the CDR3 is 13 residues. V was trimmed by 4 bases and J by 13 bases, leaving 18 bases between them. The CDR3 loop reads CASSGEGDGHKYF. CDR3 DNA: TGTGCCAGCAGTGGGGAAGGGGACGGTCATAAGTATTTT.

This clonotype was picked up a small number of times. The gene calls are TRBV12-3 or TRBV12-4 and TRBJ1-1; D gene unclear. Trimming cost V 1 base and J 4 bases, with 4 bases left between them. The CDR3 has 12 residues. The CDR3 spells CASSLVRTEAFF. The CDR3 coding sequence is TGTGCCAGCAGTTTAGTCCGCACTGAAGCTTTCTTT.

The chain recombines TRBV25-1 with TRBJ2-1; D is perhaps TRBD2 (6 bases). Germline V CDR1 and CDR2: MGHDK, SYGVNS. Trimming stripped 3 bases from V and 5 bases from J, with 14 bases between. The length of the CDR3 is 15 residues. CDR3 DNA sequence: TGTGCCAGCAGTGATGCACGGGAGCTCAACAATGAGCAGTTCTTC. Protein: CASSDARELNNEQFF.

This clonotype was observed a few times. CDR3 sequence: CASSKRGSANTEAFF. In DNA form, the CDR3 reads TGTGCCAGCAGCAAAAGGGGGTCAGCGAACACTGAAGCTTTCTTT. The chain joins TRBV7-9 to TRBJ1-1, with D tentatively TRBD1 (6 bases). The CDR3 has 15 residues. Trimming removed 5 bases from V and 1 base from J, with 14 bases in between. Germline V gene sequence: CDR1 SEHNR, CDR2 FQNEAQ (reference sequence).

The V gene is TRBV24-1, the J gene TRBJ2-7; D might be TRBD1 or TRBD2, each matching 5 bases. Trimming removed 4 bases from V and 0 bases from J, with 12 bases in between. The germline V gene has CDR1 KGHDR and CDR2 SFDVKD. CDR3 length equals 15 residues. The CDR3 is CATSDPRDGSYEQYF. Written as DNA, the CDR3 is TGTGCCACCAGTGACCCCAGGGACGGCTCCTACGAGCAGTACTTC.

The CDR3 sequence is CAITLEPGANVLTF. Written as DNA, the CDR3 is TGTGCCATCACCCTTGAGCCTGGGGCCAACGTCCTGACTTTC. J is TRBJ2-6 and V is TRBV10-3; the D is unclear. The germline gives CDR1 ENHRY, CDR2 SYGVKD. Deletions cut 7 bases from V and 2 bases from J, with 9 bases between. The CDR3 consists of 14 residues.

This clonotype was counted only a few times. V is TRBV15 and J is TRBJ1-2, with 7 bases identical to TRBD1. V dropped 4 bases and J dropped 3; count of bases not matched to a gene: 5. This CDR3 spans 14 amino acids. Germline assignment: CDR1 LNHNV and CDR2 YYDKDF (reference sequence). CDR3 residues: CATSKTGTDYGYTF. For the CDR3, the DNA is TGTGCCACCAGCAAAACCGGGACAGACTATGGCTACACCTTC.

This clonotype was counted a few times. V usage is TRBV3-1 and J usage is TRBJ2-1, with D tentatively TRBD2 (6 bases). This CDR3 has 15 residues. Deletions cut 5 bases from V and 0 bases from J, with 11 bases between. Germline-derived CDR1 and CDR2 are LGHDT and YNNKEL (reference sequence). As DNA, the CDR3 is TGTGCCAGCAGCGGGAGGCAGAGCTCCTACAATGAGCAGTTCTTC. Protein product: CASSGRQSSYNEQFF.

The CDR3 DNA is TGTGCCAGCAGCAAAGACAACTATGGCTACACCTTC. This gives the protein CASSKDNYGYTF. The chain links TRBV12-3 or TRBV12-4 to TRBJ1-2; D not resolved. V dropped 6 bases and J dropped 2 bases, with 7 bases sitting between them. This CDR3 has 12 residues.

The CDR3 coding sequence is TGTGCCAGCAGCCGGCCGACTAGCGGGAGCTCCTACAATGAGCAGTTCTTC. Translated, it gives CASSRPTSGSSYNEQFF. The gene calls are TRBV7-2 and TRBJ2-1; TRBD2 aligns across 12 bases. This CDR3 comprises 17 residues. V lost 5 bases, J lost 0 bases, and 5 bases stayed unmatched. Germline V CDR1 and CDR2: SGHTA, FQGNSA.

This clonotype was counted a few times. The chain employs TRBV7-2 and TRBJ2-3; 8 positions agree with TRBD1. CDR1 is SGHTA, CDR2 FQGNSA, per germline. With V trimmed by 1 base and J by 3 bases, 6 bases remained unmatched. The CDR3 is made up of 16 amino acids. The CDR3 reads CASSLVGQGATDTQYF. The CDR3 DNA sequence: TGTGCCAGCAGCTTAGTGGGCCAGGGGGCGACAGATACGCAGTATTTT.

Points on this clonotype: A single base separates this from a much larger clone, so it may be a read error. The J gene is TRBJ2-7, the V gene TRBV2; the D is unclear. Germline loops: CDR1 SNHLY, CDR2 FYNNEI. The CDR3 contains 11 residues. V was shortened by 4 bases and J by 3 bases, with 4 bases between the two germline ends. The CDR3 coding sequence is TGTGCCAGCAGTGCTTTCTACGAGCAGTACTTC. This codes for CASSAFYEQYF.

This clonotype was observed a handful of times. J is TRBJ2-1 and V is TRBV12-3 or TRBV12-4, with TRBD2 matching 11 bases. The CDR3 extends over 16 amino acids. V lost 6 bases, J lost 4 bases, and 8 bases stayed unmatched. The CDR3 region is CASRDSGGVLYNEQFF. The DNA of the CDR3 is TGTGCCAGCAGGGATAGCGGGGGGGTTCTTTACAATGAGCAGTTCTTC.

This clonotype was recorded at least ten times. The chain employs TRBV7-2 and TRBJ2-1; D is undetermined. There are 12 residues in the CDR3. The V and J ends lost 2 bases and 7 bases respectively, with 6 bases between them. Germline CDR1 is SGHTA and CDR2 is FQGNSA. DNA of the CDR3: TGTGCCAGCAGCTTAATGGGGAATGAGCAGTTCTTC. Protein product: CASSLMGNEQFF.

This clonotype occurred a few times. The chain employs TRBV10-3 and TRBJ1-3, with TRBD1 as a possible D gene (6 bases). The V end was cut by 7 bases, the J end by 6 bases, with 16 bases between. CDR1 ENHRY and CDR2 SYGVKD come from the germline V gene. The CDR3 covers 14 residues. The CDR3 region has the DNA TGTGCCATCAAGATGGGACAAGTATCAAACACCATATATTTT. Encoded protein: CAIKMGQVSNTIYF.

The chain carries TRBV20-1 and TRBJ2-3; TRBD2 matches at 9 bases. The ends lost 6 bases at V and 5 bases at J; junction bases unmatched: 6. Germline CDR1 DFQATT, CDR2 SNEGSKA (reference sequence). The CDR3 totals 13 residues. The CDR3, as DNA: TGCAGTGCCTCGCGGGAGGGACTAGATACGCAGTATTTT. Translated, it gives CSASREGLDTQYF.